This section outlines one TCR beta chain sequence together with its context. Other nucleotide sequences in the sample specify the same CDR3. The entry originates in a study of shared clonotypes between healthy human individuals. The method was immunoSEQ multiplex PCR; TCRdb's version includes in-frame clones alone and lacks a portion of them. The table has about 2.4 million clones, approximately 90% seen once. The CDR3 has 13 amino acids. V lost 0 bases and J lost 2, with 3 bases in between. The germline V gene has CDR1 ENHRY and CDR2 SYGVKD. What was sequenced was naive CD4+ T cells sorted from blood. Specified subset: CD45RA+ positively selected. The sequence derives from a man between 18 and 29 years old in good health. The chain recombines TRBV10-3 with TRBJ2-3; D unresolved. Written as DNA, the CDR3 is TGTGCCATCAGTGAGTCGCCCACAGATACGCAGTATTTT. Protein sequence: CAISESPTDTQYF.